This entry lists 32 T cell receptor beta chains sequenced from one sample in a study of CXCR3-negative and CXCR3-positive naive CD8 T cells. With UMI labels, 5' RACE was used to prepare the TRB cDNA libraries. TCRdb reprocessed the 5' RACE reads; each CDR3 protein has one entry and no DNA is given. The sample has tens of thousands of distinct CDR3 sequences; the top ten hold more than 1.5%. What was sequenced was naive CXCR3- CD8+ T cells from blood. Described subset: CD45RO-CCR7+CD27+CD95- naive CD8+ T cells lacking CXCR3 (TNR3-). The receptors stem from a human donor in good health. Some clones in this sample may be carry-over from other donors' samples.

This clonotype is labeled medium-sized based on frequency. The V and J genes are TRBV5-1 and TRBJ2-7; TCRdb lists TRBD1, though no DNA is available to test this call. Germline V lookup: CDR1 SGHRS, CDR2 YFSETQ. The CDR3 is 13 residues long. CDR3 loop: CASSAWTGNEQYF.

This chain links TRBV20-1 with TRBJ2-3. CDR3 length: 13 amino acids. Germline loops: CDR1 DFQATT, CDR2 SNEGSKA (reference sequence). This chain's CDR3 is CALPDTSTDTQYF.

V and J are TRBV25-1 and TRBJ1-1; with no DNA, the TCRdb D assignment of TRBD1 cannot be verified. There are 11 residues in the CDR3. CDR1 MGHDK and CDR2 SYGVNS come from the germline V gene. The CDR3 here is CASRRGTEAFF.

CDR3 in amino acids: CASSQDYIQPQHF. The V call is TRBV4-3, the J call TRBJ1-5. CDR3 size: 13 residues. The germline V gene encodes CDR1 LGHNA and CDR2 YSLEER.

This chain connects TRBV30 to TRBJ1-1; the TCRdb D gene call, TRBD1, has no DNA to confirm it. The germline V gene has CDR1 GTSNPN and CDR2 SVGIG (reference sequence). This CDR3 has 14 residues. The CDR3 here is CAWSHRVGGTEAFF.

The CDR3 sequence: CASSQGGLYNEQFF. This sequence joins TRBV4-2 and TRBJ2-1; the TRBD1 assignment by TCRdb is unverifiable without DNA. The CDR3 contains 14 residues. Germline V gives CDR1 LGHNA, CDR2 YNFKEQ.

The chain combines TRBV3-1 with TRBJ2-7; absent DNA, TCRdb's TRBD1 call cannot be checked. Germline CDR1 reads LGHDT; CDR2 reads YNNKEL (reference sequence). The CDR3 sequence is 17 residues long. The CDR3 here is CASSQEMAGGISYEQYF.

The rearrangement uses TRBV7-2 and TRBJ2-7; the D call from TCRdb, TRBD1, cannot be confirmed without DNA. The germline V gene encodes CDR1 SGHTA and CDR2 FQGNSA. The CDR3 spans 15 residues. Here the CDR3 reads CASSFRQGLDDEQYF.

CDR3 in amino acids: CASSLRLQANYGYTF. The chain recombines TRBV12-3 or TRBV12-4 with TRBJ1-2. The CDR3 covers 15 residues.

The chain is built from TRBV7-2 and TRBJ2-1. The germline V gene has CDR1 SGHTA and CDR2 FQGNSA. The CDR3 extends over 14 amino acids. CDR3 sequence reads: CASSLTPPYNEQFF.

The rearrangement uses TRBV10-3 and TRBJ2-7; TCRdb proposes TRBD1, but this gene call is untestable without DNA. The CDR3 sequence is 14 residues long. Germline values: CDR1 ENHRY, CDR2 SYGVKD. CDR3 sequence: CAISESGTLVEQYF.

This clonotype shows up as medium-sized by frequency. The genes are TRBV7-6 and TRBJ2-2; TCRdb indicates TRBD1, and absent DNA this call remains unverified. Germline CDR1 is SGHVS and CDR2 is FNYEAQ. The CDR3 covers 15 residues. This chain's CDR3 is CASSLEGFVTGELFF.

The gene calls are TRBV7-9 and TRBJ2-1; TCRdb's D call of TRBD1 is untestable without DNA. The CDR3 loop spans 13 amino acids. Germline CDR1 reads SEHNR; CDR2 reads FQNEAQ (reference sequence). CDR3 sequence reads: CASTPPGDNEQFF.

This chain links TRBV2 with TRBJ2-7; lacking DNA, the TRBD1 call made by TCRdb goes unchecked. The CDR3 totals 15 residues. CDR1 and CDR2 from the germline V gene are SNHLY and FYNNEI. The CDR3 reads CASIPGRQDLRWQYF.

The chain joins TRBV7-9 to TRBJ1-1; absent DNA, TCRdb's TRBD1 call cannot be checked. CDR3 size: 13 residues. CDR1 is SEHNR and CDR2 is FQNEAQ in the germline V gene (reference sequence). CDR3 protein: CASVPKGDTEAFF.

The rearrangement joins TRBV6-1 to TRBJ2-7. The CDR3 is 13 residues long. From germline, CDR1 is MNHNS and CDR2 SASEGT. CDR3: CASSLRGSYEQYF.

This clonotype is identified as medium-sized from frequency. The genes are TRBV29-1 and TRBJ2-2. There are 12 residues in the CDR3. Germline V gene lookup returns CDR1 SQVTM and CDR2 ANQGSEA. CDR3 amino acids: CSVVADTGELFF.

The J gene is TRBJ1-2, the V gene TRBV5-1; the D call from TCRdb, TRBD1, cannot be confirmed without DNA. CDR3 size: 14 residues. The germline V gene encodes CDR1 SGHRS and CDR2 YFSETQ. The CDR3 is CASSLPGGFDGYTF.

The chain carries TRBV5-5 and TRBJ1-4; TCRdb indicates TRBD1, and absent DNA this call remains unverified. Germline V gene lookup returns CDR1 SGHKS and CDR2 YYEKEE (reference sequence). The CDR3 loop spans 13 amino acids. CDR3 protein: CASSLVGGEKLFF.

The V call is TRBV7-9, the J call TRBJ1-5. The germline gives CDR1 SEHNR, CDR2 FQNEAQ (reference sequence). The CDR3 is made up of 12 amino acids. CDR3 region: CASSLKDGAQHF.

The rearrangement links TRBV28 to TRBJ1-1; TCRdb outputs TRBD1, but without DNA this stays unchecked. This CDR3 contains 12 residues. Germline V lookup: CDR1 MDHEN, CDR2 SYDVKM. The CDR3 protein is CASSSGGTEAFF.

The chain recombines TRBV6-5 with TRBJ2-1. The CDR3 runs 15 residues. Germline V gene sequence: CDR1 MNHEY, CDR2 SVGAGI. The CDR3 here is CASSYGGSSYNEQFF.

The CDR3 loop reads CASSSQLGDTGELFF. This sequence joins TRBV4-3 and TRBJ2-2; lacking DNA, the TRBD1 call made by TCRdb goes unchecked. The CDR3 covers 15 residues. In germline, CDR1 is LGHNA, CDR2 YSLEER.

The V call is TRBV9, the J call TRBJ1-2; TCRdb returns TRBD1, unconfirmable since there is no DNA. Looked up from germline, CDR1 is SGDLS and CDR2 is YYNGEE. CDR3 size: 15 residues. The chain's CDR3 is CASSARDRANYGYTF.

This rearrangement joins TRBV15 to TRBJ2-3; absent DNA, TCRdb's TRBD2 call cannot be checked. This CDR3 region has 16 residues. CDR1 is LNHNV, CDR2 YYDKDF, per germline (reference sequence). CDR3 sequence: CATSRGGISSTDTQYF.

This rearrangement joins TRBV6-6 to TRBJ2-1; TCRdb's D call, TRBD2, is unchecked because there is no DNA. The CDR3 is made up of 16 amino acids. CDR1 is MNHNY, CDR2 SVGAGI, per germline (reference sequence). CDR3 protein: CASSYGSGGALNEQFF.

The chain links TRBV5-6 to TRBJ2-3; TCRdb proposes TRBD2, but this gene call is untestable without DNA. Germline values: CDR1 SGHDT, CDR2 YYEEEE. There are 18 residues in the CDR3. CDR3 loop: CASSGLAGGEDSTDTQYF.

The chain combines TRBV9 with TRBJ2-7; the D call of TRBD1 rests on TCRdb alone, since no DNA is present to check it. Per the germline V gene, CDR1 is SGDLS and CDR2 is YYNGEE. The CDR3 consists of 14 residues. CDR3 sequence: CASSASTDRGEQYF.

The chain has TRBV6-1 and TRBJ2-1; absent DNA, TCRdb's TRBD2 call cannot be checked. Germline lookup yields CDR1 MNHNS and CDR2 SASEGT. The CDR3 sequence is 15 residues long. The CDR3 sequence: CASSVLAGVVDEQFF.

The J gene is TRBJ2-2, the V gene TRBV2; as DNA is missing, the TRBD1 call by TCRdb cannot be tested. The CDR3 is 12 residues long. Germline CDR1 SNHLY, CDR2 FYNNEI. CDR3 sequence reads: CAPRGVTGELFF.

The genes are TRBV6-2 or TRBV6-3 and TRBJ1-1. Germline CDR1 is MNHEY and CDR2 is SVGEGT. There are 15 residues in the CDR3. The chain's CDR3 is CASSSPETGLQMAFF.

The V call is TRBV29-1, the J call TRBJ1-2. Germline assignment: CDR1 SQVTM and CDR2 ANQGSEA. CDR3 size: 16 residues. The CDR3 reads CSVAGTPELTNYGYTF.